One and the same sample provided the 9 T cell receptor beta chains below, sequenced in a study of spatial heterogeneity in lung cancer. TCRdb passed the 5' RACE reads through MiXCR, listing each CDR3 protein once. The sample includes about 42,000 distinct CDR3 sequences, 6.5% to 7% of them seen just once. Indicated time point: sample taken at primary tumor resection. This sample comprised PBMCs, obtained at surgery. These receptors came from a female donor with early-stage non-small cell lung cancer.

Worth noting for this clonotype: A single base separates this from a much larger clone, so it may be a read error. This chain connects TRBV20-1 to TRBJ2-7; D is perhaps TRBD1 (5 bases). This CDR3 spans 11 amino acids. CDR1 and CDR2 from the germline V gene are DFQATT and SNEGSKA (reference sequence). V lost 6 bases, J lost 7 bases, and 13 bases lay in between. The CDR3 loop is CSAKAPGEQYF. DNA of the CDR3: TGCAGTGCCAAGGCCCCAGGGGAGCAGTACTTC.

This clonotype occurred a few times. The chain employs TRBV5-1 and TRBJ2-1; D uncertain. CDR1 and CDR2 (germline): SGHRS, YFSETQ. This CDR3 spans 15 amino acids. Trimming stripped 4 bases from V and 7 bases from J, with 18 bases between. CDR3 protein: CASSPTATRGNEQFF. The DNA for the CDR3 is TGCGCCAGCAGCCCCACAGCTACCCGTGGTAATGAGCAGTTCTTC.

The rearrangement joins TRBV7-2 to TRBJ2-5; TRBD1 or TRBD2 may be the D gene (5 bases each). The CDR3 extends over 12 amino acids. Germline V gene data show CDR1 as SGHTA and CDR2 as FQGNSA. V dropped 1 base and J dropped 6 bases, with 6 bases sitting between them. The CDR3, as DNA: TGTGCCAGCAGCTTAGGGGGACAGACCCAGTACTTC. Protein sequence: CASSLGGQTQYF.

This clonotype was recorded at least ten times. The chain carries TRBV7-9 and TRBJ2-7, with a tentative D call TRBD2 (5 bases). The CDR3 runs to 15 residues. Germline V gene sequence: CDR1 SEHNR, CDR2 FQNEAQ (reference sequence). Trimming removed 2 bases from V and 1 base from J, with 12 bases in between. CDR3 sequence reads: CASSLLEEASYEQYF. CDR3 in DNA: TGTGCCAGCAGCTTATTGGAGGAAGCTTCCTACGAGCAGTACTTC.

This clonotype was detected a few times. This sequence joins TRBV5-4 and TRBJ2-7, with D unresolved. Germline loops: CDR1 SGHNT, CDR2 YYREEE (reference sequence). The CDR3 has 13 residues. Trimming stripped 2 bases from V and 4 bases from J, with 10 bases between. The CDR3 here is CASSFGSSYEQYF. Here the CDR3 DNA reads TGTGCCAGCAGCTTCGGTAGCAGTTACGAGCAGTACTTC.

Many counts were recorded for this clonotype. The CDR3 DNA sequence: TGTGCCAGCAGCACCACAGGGGGGTCCCGTGAGCAGTTCTTC. This codes for CASSTTGGSREQFF. The chain couples TRBV12-3 or TRBV12-4 to TRBJ2-1; 8 bases fit TRBD1. The V gene end was trimmed by 6 bases and the J gene end by 9 bases; junction bases not matched to a gene: 10. The CDR3 consists of 14 residues.

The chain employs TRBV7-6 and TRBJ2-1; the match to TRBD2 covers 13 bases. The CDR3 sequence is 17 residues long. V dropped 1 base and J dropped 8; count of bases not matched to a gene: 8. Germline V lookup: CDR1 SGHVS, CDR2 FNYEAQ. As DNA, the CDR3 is TGTGCCAGCAGCTTAGGGACTAGCGGGGGTCCCTCATATGAGCAGTTCTTC. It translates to CASSLGTSGGPSYEQFF. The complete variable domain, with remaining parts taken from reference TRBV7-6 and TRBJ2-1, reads GAGVSQSPRYKVTKRGQDVALRCDPISGHVSLYWYRQALGQGPEFLTYFNYEAQQDKSGLPNDRFSAERPEGSISTLTIQRTEQRDSAMYRCASSLGTSGGPSYEQFFGPGTRLTVL.

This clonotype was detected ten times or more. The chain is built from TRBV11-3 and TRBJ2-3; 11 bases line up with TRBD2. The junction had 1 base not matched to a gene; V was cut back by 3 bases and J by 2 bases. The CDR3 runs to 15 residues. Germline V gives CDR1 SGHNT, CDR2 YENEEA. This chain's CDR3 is CASSLGLADTDTQYF. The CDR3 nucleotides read TGTGCCAGCAGCTTGGGACTAGCGGACACAGATACGCAGTATTTT. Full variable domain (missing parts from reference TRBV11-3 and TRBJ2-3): EAGVVQSPRYKIIEKKQPVAFWCNPISGHNTLYWYLQNLGQGPELLIRYENEEAVDDSQLPKDRFSAERLKGVDSTLKIQPAELGDSAVYLCASSLGLADTDTQYFGPGTRLTVL.

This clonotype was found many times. The CDR3 here is CSVAVFGQNQETQYF. Here the CDR3 DNA reads TGCAGCGTTGCGGTATTTGGACAGAACCAAGAGACCCAGTACTTC. V and J are TRBV29-1 and TRBJ2-5, with D perhaps TRBD1 (6 bases). The V and J ends lost 4 bases and 0 bases respectively, with 15 bases between them. The CDR3 sequence is 15 residues long. Germline CDR1 reads SQVTM; CDR2 reads ANQGSEA.